Given below is one T cell receptor beta chain in context. Its antigen remains unidentified. Time point: pre-sensitization, week 0. The treatment is: therapeutic diphenylcyclopropenone sensitization with weekly scalp DPC. Researchers extracted total RNA from unfractionated whole blood. The entry originates in a study of human T cells and chemical hapten exposure. Whole-study context: Patch tests put 0.01% DPC on the upper back, read at 6 days.

Whole-study findings and limits: Alopecia affected the donors, so their immune response may differ from healthy people's.

One entry per CDR3 protein results from TCRdb running MiXCR on the RACE reads. The repertoire includes 65,000 to 90,000 distinct CDR3 sequences, about 14% of them detected once, and 4.6% sits in the top ten. V was trimmed by 5 bases and J by 9 bases, leaving 20 bases between them. Germline V lookup: CDR1 SGHTA, CDR2 FQGNSA. This CDR3 contains 16 residues. This specimen was whole blood, taken in connection with sensitization to the hapten diphenylcyclopropenone (DPC). This clonotype originated in a woman between 45 and 60 years old with alopecia areata. Some clones in this sample may be carry-over from other donors' samples. The rearrangement joins TRBV7-2 to TRBJ1-6, with D possibly matching TRBD1 (5 bases). For the CDR3, the DNA is TGTGCCAGCAGCCGCGGAGGGGTAAAGGGAGGTTCACCCCTCCACTTT. It translates to CASSRGGVKGGSPLHF.